The 20 T cell receptor beta chains listed next were all sequenced from one sample in a study of cytomegalovirus exposure and HLA in healthy donors. The PCR employed 60 Vbeta primers together with 13 Jbeta primers. Data came from immunoSEQ multiplex PCR; TCRdb stores just in-frame clones and leaves some out. Among fewer than 200,000 clones listed, around 80% were seen once. The sample consisted of PBMCs. These receptors were taken from a woman aged 40 to 49 in good health and CMV-seronegative.

V and J are TRBV2 and TRBJ2-5, with 8 nucleotides matching TRBD1. V shed 5 bases, J shed 4 bases, and the junction held 3 bases outside the gene matches. Germline V lookup: CDR1 SNHLY, CDR2 FYNNEI. The CDR3 loop spans 13 amino acids. The CDR3 sequence is CASSRGQAETQYF. The CDR3 DNA reads as TGTGCCAGCAGTCGGGGACAGGCAGAGACCCAGTACTTC.

The CDR3 DNA sequence: TGTGCCTGGAGTGCGTACAGGGGGCAAGGTAGCACAGATACGCAGTATTTT. It codes for CAWSAYRGQGSTDTQYF. The J gene is TRBJ2-3, the V gene TRBV30; 9 nucleotides align to TRBD1. CDR3 length equals 17 residues. V lost 1 base to trimming and J lost 0 bases; unmatched junction nucleotides: 8. Germline CDR1 reads GTSNPN; CDR2 reads SVGIG (reference sequence).

The CDR3 loop reads CASTREGAVTEAFF. CDR3 in DNA: TGTGCCAGCACCCGCGAGGGGGCCGTCACTGAAGCTTTCTTT. This chain joins TRBV25-1 and TRBJ1-1; TRBD1 agrees at 7 bases. The trim removed 7 bases at V and 4 bases at J, leaving 9 bases unmatched. Germline V gene lookup returns CDR1 MGHDK and CDR2 SYGVNS. This CDR3 spans 14 amino acids.

This clone was detected once. The V call is TRBV7-9, the J call TRBJ2-2; maybe TRBD1 (5 bases). Looked up from germline, CDR1 is SEHNR and CDR2 is FQNEAQ (reference sequence). This CDR3 is built from 14 residues. V was shortened by 5 bases and J by 1 base, with 8 bases between the two germline ends. This CDR3 is CASSPQGNTGELFF. DNA of the CDR3: TGTGCCAGCAGCCCGCAGGGGAACACCGGGGAGCTGTTTTTT. The full variable domain, completed using reference TRBV7-9 and TRBJ2-2, is DTGVSQNPRHKITKRGQNVTFRCDPISEHNRLYWYRQTLGQGPEFLTYFQNEAQLEKSRLLSDRFSAERPKGSFSTLEIQRTEQGDSAMYLCASSPQGNTGELFFGEGSRLTVL.

This chain links TRBV5-1 with TRBJ2-5, with 9 bases fitting TRBD1. V lost 2 bases, J lost 5 bases, and 10 bases stayed unmatched. CDR1 SGHRS and CDR2 YFSETQ come from the germline V gene. The CDR3 loop spans 16 amino acids. The CDR3 DNA is TGCGCCAGCAGCTTTTCTAACCGGGACAGGGTGGAGACCCAGTACTTC. Translation: CASSFSNRDRVETQYF.

The chain links TRBV7-3 to TRBJ2-2, with 7 bases matching TRBD1. With V trimmed by 3 bases and J by 7 bases, 5 bases remained unmatched. Per the germline V gene, CDR1 is SGHTA and CDR2 is FQGTGA. The CDR3 loop spans 14 amino acids. Here the CDR3 reads CASSFGTDGGELFF. Written as DNA, the CDR3 is TGTGCCAGCAGCTTTGGGACAGATGGCGGGGAGCTGTTTTTT.

The rearrangement links TRBV5-6 to TRBJ1-2; D is possibly TRBD1 (5 bases). CDR1 and CDR2 from the germline V gene are SGHDT and YYEEEE. Trimming pared 3 bases from V and 6 bases from J, leaving 18 bases between. CDR3 size: 15 residues. The CDR3 bases are TGTGCCAGCAGCTGGGTAGGAGGGGTTGCGGATGGCTACACCTTC. Amino acids: CASSWVGGVADGYTF.

The genes are TRBV7-2 and TRBJ2-7; D is ambiguous. This CDR3 region has 13 residues. Deletions cut 2 bases from V and 3 bases from J, with 8 bases between. Germline lookup yields CDR1 SGHTA and CDR2 FQGNSA. The CDR3 DNA is TGTGCCAGCAGCTTATCGGCGGTCTACGAGCAGTACTTC. It codes for CASSLSAVYEQYF. Together with reference TRBV7-2 and TRBJ2-7, the CDR3 gives the full variable domain: GAGVSQSPSNKVTEKGKDVELRCDPISGHTALYWYRQSLGQGLEFLIYFQGNSAPDKSGLPSDRFSAERTGGSVSTLTIQRTQQEDSAVYLCASSLSAVYEQYFGPGTRLTVT.

The DNA for the CDR3 is TGTGCCAGCAGCTTATTTCGTGGAACAGGGAGTCATTATCAGCCCCAGCATTTT. Protein: CASSLFRGTGSHYQPQHF. The chain couples TRBV7-8 to TRBJ1-5; perhaps TRBD1 as D (6 bases). Trimming pared 2 bases from V and 5 bases from J, leaving 22 bases between. In germline, CDR1 is SGHVS, CDR2 FQNEAQ. The CDR3 sequence is 18 residues long.

V usage is TRBV11-3 and J usage is TRBJ2-7, with 11 bases fitting TRBD2. This CDR3 comprises 16 residues. Germline CDR1 SGHNT, CDR2 YENEEA. After removal of 5 bases from V and 4 bases from J, the junction contained 10 bases not matched to a gene. Here the CDR3 DNA reads TGTGCCAGCAGCCCTCGACGACTAGCGGGGAGGTACGAGCAGTACTTC. This encodes CASSPRRLAGRYEQYF.

V and J are TRBV27 and TRBJ2-3; D unclear. CDR3 length equals 12 residues. The germline V gene encodes CDR1 MNHEY and CDR2 SMNVEV (reference sequence). The V gene lost 6 bases and the J gene lost 7 bases, with 11 bases spanning the gap. CDR3 nucleotide sequence: TGTGCCAGCAGACACCCACCCCATACGCAGTATTTT. Its translation: CASRHPPHTQYF.

This clone was observed a handful of times. The chain employs TRBV6-1 and TRBJ2-7; maybe TRBD2 (6 bases). Deletions cut 0 bases from V and 0 bases from J, with 33 bases between. From germline, CDR1 is MNHNS and CDR2 SASEGT. CDR3 length: 23 residues. The DNA for the CDR3 is TGTGCCAGCAGTGAAGCGGAGGGGCGGAACCCCCGATATAGCGACGGACGCTCCTACGAGCAGTACTTC. It specifies CASSEAEGRNPRYSDGRSYEQYF.

This clone was counted only a few times. This chain uses TRBV21-1 with TRBJ2-7; TRBD1 is taken as the D call from the table, unchecked against the DNA. TRBV21-1 has pseudogene status. The CDR3 length is 13 residues. The CDR3 is CASGGQGGYEQYF. The DNA of the CDR3 is TGTGCCAGCGGCGGACAGGGTGGGTACGAGCAGTACTTC.

This sequence joins TRBV5-1 and TRBJ1-4; D gene uncertain. The V gene's germline CDR1 is SGHRS and CDR2 YFSETQ. CDR3 length: 16 residues. Trimming cost V 7 bases and J 4 bases, with 20 bases left between them. CDR3 DNA sequence: TGCGCCAGCGCTCGCGGGAGGTTTGGTGGTAATGAAAAACTGTTTTTT. It specifies CASARGRFGGNEKLFF. Based on the CDR3 plus reference TRBV5-1 and TRBJ1-4, the full variable domain is KAGVTQTPRYLIKTRGQQVTLSCSPISGHRSVSWYQQTPGQGLQFLFEYFSETQRNKGNFPGRFSGRQFSNSRSEMNVSTLELGDSALYLCASARGRFGGNEKLFFGSGTQLSVL.

This clone showed up just once. V and J are TRBV7-2 and TRBJ2-5; TRBD1 matches 9 bases. The CDR3 is 15 amino acids. Germline lookup yields CDR1 SGHTA and CDR2 FQGNSA. The V and J ends lost 6 bases and 0 bases, in that order; junction bases with no gene match: 5. CDR3 DNA: TGTGCCAGCAGTTCCAACAGGGGGCACCAAGAGACCCAGTACTTC. This gives the protein CASSSNRGHQETQYF. The full variable domain, in which reference TRBV7-2 and TRBJ2-5 provide the parts outside the CDR3, is GAGVSQSPSNKVTEKGKDVELRCDPISGHTALYWYRQSLGQGLEFLIYFQGNSAPDKSGLPSDRFSAERTGGSVSTLTIQRTQQEDSAVYLCASSSNRGHQETQYFGPGTRLLVL.

This sequence joins TRBV30 and TRBJ1-2, with 8 positions matching TRBD1. Germline CDR1 GTSNPN, CDR2 SVGIG (reference sequence). The junction had 8 bases not matched to a gene; V was cut back by 0 bases and J by 5 bases. The CDR3 contains 15 residues. The CDR3 sequence is CAWSVRDRYRYGYTF. The CDR3 DNA reads TGTGCCTGGAGTGTACGGGACAGGTATAGGTATGGCTACACCTTC.

V usage is TRBV6-6 and J usage is TRBJ1-6; TRBD1 matches at 8 bases. The CDR3 contains 14 residues. Germline V gene sequence: CDR1 MNHNY, CDR2 SVGAGI (reference sequence). The V gene end was trimmed by 6 bases and the J gene end by 7 bases; junction bases not matched to a gene: 5. CDR3 region: CASSLTGENSPLHF. For the CDR3, the DNA is TGTGCCAGCAGCCTGACAGGGGAAAATTCACCCCTCCACTTT.

The V and J genes are TRBV7-2 and TRBJ1-5, with D possibly being TRBD1 (5 bases). The CDR3 loop spans 15 amino acids. Germline assignment: CDR1 SGHTA and CDR2 FQGNSA. Deletions cut 1 base from V and 8 bases from J, with 15 bases between. The CDR3 DNA is TGTGCCAGCAGCTTAGATATCGGGGGGGGTAAGCCCCAGCATTTT. This translates into CASSLDIGGGKPQHF. The whole variable domain, remainder taken from reference TRBV7-2 and TRBJ1-5, is GAGVSQSPSNKVTEKGKDVELRCDPISGHTALYWYRQSLGQGLEFLIYFQGNSAPDKSGLPSDRFSAERTGGSVSTLTIQRTQQEDSAVYLCASSLDIGGGKPQHFGDGTRLSIL.

The rearrangement uses TRBV28 and TRBJ2-7; maybe TRBD1 (6 bases). The CDR3 contains 12 residues. Germline CDR1 reads MDHEN; CDR2 reads SYDVKM. Trimming took off 2 bases at V and 5 bases at J, with 7 bases between the two ends. The CDR3 nucleotides are TGTGCCAGCAGTTTACAGGGGCACGAGCAGTACTTC. The encoded protein is CASSLQGHEQYF. Full variable domain (rest looked up from reference TRBV28 and TRBJ2-7): DVKVTQSSRYLVKRTGEKVFLECVQDMDHENMFWYRQDPGLGLRLIYFSYDVKMKEKGDIPEGYSVSREKKERFSLILESASTNQTSMYLCASSLQGHEQYFGPGTRLTVT.

The chain is built from TRBV29-1 and TRBJ2-1; D may be TRBD1 (6 bases). V was shortened by 7 bases and J by 5 bases, with 15 bases between the two germline ends. The CDR3 runs 13 residues. The germline gives CDR1 SQVTM, CDR2 ANQGSEA. The CDR3, as DNA: TGCAGCGCAGCCGGGACATACAACAATGAGCAGTTCTTC. Translating gives CSAAGTYNNEQFF.